This TCR beta chain was captured by sequencing in a study of T cells in Graves' hyperthyroidism and ophthalmopathy. The CDR3 totals 16 residues. Germline V gene lookup returns CDR1 SQVTM and CDR2 ANQGSEA. Trimming cost V 5 bases and J 6 bases; bases outside gene matches: 14. TCR beta CDR3 regions were amplified from RNA transcripts. TCR CDR3 underwent first-round RT-PCR with the HTBI primer set. TCRdb independently ran MiXCR on the multiplex PCR reads; one entry per CDR3 protein. The sample lists some 440,000 distinct CDR3 sequences; more than 15% were seen once. Hyperthyroidism, newly diagnosed and lasting under 2 months, affected patients aged 18 to 65. Only a few counts were recorded for this clonotype. Antigen unknown. Study observations and caveats: The model made its ophthalmopathy prediction, and onset followed a median about 6 months later.

The chain joins TRBV29-1 to TRBJ2-2, with 8 positions matching TRBD1. The sequencing input was blood. The TCR was taken from a woman between 18 and 29 years old with Graves' hyperthyroidism. CDR3 protein: CSVRGQAIREAGELFF. The CDR3 DNA reads as TGCAGCGTTAGGGGACAGGCAATTAGGGAGGCCGGGGAGCTGTTTTTT.